This passage covers 21 T cell receptor beta chains from one sample sequenced in a study of siplizumab effects on memory and regulatory T cells. The mixed lymphocyte reaction cells were held in coculture (37°C) for 5 to 6 days. Antigen specificity for these receptors is unknown. The repertoire was sequenced with immunoSEQ multiplex PCR; TCRdb's copy has only in-frame clones and lacks some. The sample lists about 10,000 clones; roughly 50% were seen once. The sequenced material came from CFSE-low (dividing) CD4+ T cells sorted from an allogeneic mixed lymphocyte reaction. All receptors come from a human donor in good health; the cells came from an allogeneic mixed lymphocyte reaction.

The gene calls are TRBV4-2 and TRBJ2-3; possibly TRBD2 for D (5 bases). Trimming removed 5 bases at V and 0 bases at J, with 15 bases between. The CDR3 has 16 residues. Germline V lookup: CDR1 LGHNA, CDR2 YNFKEQ. CDR3 nucleotide sequence: TGTGCCAGCAGCGTCGGCGGGCGGAGTAGCACAGATACGCAGTATTTT. It yields the protein CASSVGGRSSTDTQYF.

The chain combines TRBV15 with TRBJ2-7; D is ambiguous. V dropped 5 bases and J dropped 0 bases, with 8 bases sitting between them. Germline V gives CDR1 LNHNV, CDR2 YYDKDF (reference sequence). The CDR3 length is 13 residues. Here the CDR3 DNA reads TGTGCCACCAGCCCTCAGCTCTCCTACGAGCAGTACTTC. It is translated as CATSPQLSYEQYF.

This clone is labeled medium-sized. The rearrangement uses TRBV5-1 and TRBJ2-3; the match to TRBD2 covers 7 bases. Trimming at V came to 1 base and at J to 6 bases, leaving 8 bases not matched to a gene. The CDR3 is 15 residues long. Germline V gene lookup returns CDR1 SGHRS and CDR2 YFSETQ. The CDR3 DNA reads as TGCGCCAGCAGCTTGCTTGGGTATAGCGGGGATACGCAGTATTTT. Amino acids: CASSLLGYSGDTQYF.

This chain links TRBV18 with TRBJ1-1; tentatively, D is TRBD1 (6 bases). CDR1 KGHSH and CDR2 LQKENI come from the germline V gene. CDR3 length equals 13 residues. Trimming shortened V by 5 bases and J by 1 base, and 8 bases separated the two germline ends. The CDR3 loop reads CASSEQGNTEAFF. In nucleotides, the CDR3 is TGTGCCAGCTCAGAACAGGGGAACACTGAAGCTTTCTTT.

This clone is a singleton in its sample. The CDR3 sequence is CASRVGRTYGYTF. CDR3 coding DNA: TGTGCCAGTCGGGTAGGGAGAACCTATGGCTACACCTTC. The chain joins TRBV19 to TRBJ1-2; D gene ambiguous. Per germline, CDR1 LNHDA and CDR2 SQIVND (reference sequence). V lost 8 bases and J lost 4, with 14 bases in between. This CDR3 has 13 amino acids.

This clone was counted a single time. The junction does not match germline at one end; this may be a read error. The rearrangement joins TRBV30 to TRBJ1-5, with no clear D. Germline CDR1 reads GTSNPN; CDR2 reads SVGIG (reference sequence). The CDR3 covers 13 residues. DNA for the CDR3: TGTGCCTGGAGTACGAGGGAGAATCGGCCCCAGCATTTT. Protein product: CAWSTRENRPQHF.

This clone was detected a few times. The V and J genes are TRBV6-1 and TRBJ2-7; no firm D call. Germline CDR1 is MNHNS and CDR2 is SASEGT. V was trimmed by 4 bases and J by 0 bases, leaving 10 bases between them. The CDR3 sequence is 14 residues long. CDR3: CASSVPQSSYEQYF. DNA for the CDR3: TGTGCCAGCAGTGTTCCCCAGAGCTCCTACGAGCAGTACTTC.

The V call is TRBV4-2, the J call TRBJ2-6, with 7 bases fitting TRBD1. This CDR3 has 17 residues. The germline CDR1 and CDR2 sequences are LGHNA and YNFKEQ. Unmatched junction bases numbered 7, after V lost 1 base and J lost 4 bases. DNA of the CDR3: TGTGCCAGCAGCCAAGGACAGGGTTTGGTCGGGGCCAACGTCCTGACTTTC. Translation: CASSQGQGLVGANVLTF.

V is TRBV19 and J is TRBJ1-1, with D uncertain. This CDR3 comprises 12 residues. Per the germline V gene, CDR1 is LNHDA and CDR2 is SQIVND (reference sequence). Trimming pared 5 bases from V and 4 bases from J, leaving 8 bases between. The CDR3 reads CASSLQSTEAFF. CDR3 DNA sequence: TGTGCCAGTAGTCTGCAGTCCACTGAAGCTTTCTTT. Full variable domain (remainder filled in from reference TRBV19 and TRBJ1-1): DGGITQSPKYLFRKEGQNVTLSCEQNLNHDAMYWYRQDPGQGLRLIYYSQIVNDFQKGDIAEGYSVSREKKESFPLTVTSAQKNPTAFYLCASSLQSTEAFFGQGTRLTVV.

The gene calls are TRBV30 and TRBJ2-2, with D tentatively TRBD2 (7 bases). The CDR3 is made up of 15 amino acids. CDR1 and CDR2 (germline): GTSNPN, SVGIG (reference sequence). V was clipped by 5 bases and J by 5 bases, with 18 bases between them. Here the CDR3 DNA reads TGTGCCTGGCAATTATGGGGAGGGGGAACCGGGGAGCTGTTTTTT. It codes for CAWQLWGGGTGELFF.

V is TRBV18 and J is TRBJ1-4; a possible D gene is TRBD1 (5 bases). The germline gives CDR1 KGHSH, CDR2 LQKENI. The CDR3 runs 16 residues. Trimming shortened V by 2 bases and J by 7 bases, and 17 bases separated the two germline ends. This CDR3 is CASSPGSQGGGEKLFF. In DNA form, the CDR3 reads TGTGCCAGCTCACCAGGTTCCCAGGGCGGAGGTGAAAAACTGTTTTTT.

This clone was found a few times. The V gene is TRBV14, the J gene TRBJ2-3, with D possibly TRBD2 on 5 matching bases. The CDR3 length is 13 residues. Germline V CDR1 and CDR2: SGHDN, FVKESK. Trimming took off 1 base at V and 4 bases at J, with 6 bases between the two ends. CDR3 nucleotides: TGTGCCAGCAGCCAAGTCGGGGCAGATACGCAGTATTTT. This gives the protein CASSQVGADTQYF.

This clone was found a few times. This rearrangement joins TRBV30 to TRBJ1-1; no firm D call. Germline assignment: CDR1 GTSNPN and CDR2 SVGIG (reference sequence). CDR3 size: 13 residues. The V end lost 0 bases, the J end lost 2 bases, and 7 bases lay between the germline ends. The CDR3 sequence is CAWSVRTNTEAFF. The CDR3 nucleotides are TGTGCCTGGAGTGTACGGACCAACACTGAAGCTTTCTTT.

V usage is TRBV28 and J usage is TRBJ1-1, with 9 bases lining up with TRBD1. Germline CDR1 is MDHEN and CDR2 is SYDVKM. The J segment lost 1 base and the V segment lost 5 bases, leaving 2 bases of the junction unmatched. The CDR3 is made up of 14 amino acids. CDR3 region: CASSGQGPNTEAFF. The CDR3 DNA is TGTGCCAGCAGTGGACAGGGGCCGAACACTGAAGCTTTCTTT.

V is TRBV28 and J is TRBJ2-7; D may be TRBD1 or TRBD2 (7 bases each). This CDR3 comprises 17 residues. Germline V gives CDR1 MDHEN, CDR2 SYDVKM. The ends were cut back, 6 bases at V and 4 bases at J, with 25 bases in the middle. CDR3 sequence reads: CASSPRIGAGGGYEQYF. The CDR3 bases are TGTGCCAGCAGCCCAAGGATCGGGGCAGGGGGAGGGTACGAGCAGTACTTC.

This chain uses TRBV19 with TRBJ1-4; 8 bases agree with TRBD1. Per germline, CDR1 LNHDA and CDR2 SQIVND (reference sequence). Trimming removed 6 bases from V and 12 bases from J; junction bases left unmatched: 9. The CDR3 is made up of 13 amino acids. The CDR3 loop is CASRNLDRAELFF. The CDR3 DNA reads TGTGCCAGTAGAAATTTGGACAGGGCAGAACTGTTTTTT.

To note about this clone: Other DNA sequences in this sample translate to the same CDR3. The V and J genes are TRBV5-1 and TRBJ2-3; D not certain. V dropped 0 bases and J dropped 0 bases, with 5 bases sitting between them. This CDR3 has 14 amino acids. Per the germline V gene, CDR1 is SGHRS and CDR2 is YFSETQ. The CDR3 DNA is TGCGCCAGCAGCTTGGGGACCAGCACAGATACGCAGTATTTT. This translates into CASSLGTSTDTQYF.

This clone is deemed medium-sized. The rearrangement links TRBV18 to TRBJ1-1, with no clear D. Germline lookup yields CDR1 KGHSH and CDR2 LQKENI. V lost 5 bases to trimming and J lost 5 bases, with 12 bases between them. The CDR3 is made up of 13 amino acids. The CDR3 region is CASSSDLTTEAFF. For the CDR3, the DNA is TGTGCCAGCTCATCAGACCTCACTACTGAAGCTTTCTTT. The full variable domain, rest sourced from reference TRBV18 and TRBJ1-1, is NAGVMQNPRHLVRRRGQEARLRCSPMKGHSHVYWYRQLPEEGLKFMVYLQKENIIDESGMPKERFSAEFPKEGPSILRIQQVVRGDSAAYFCASSSDLTTEAFFGQGTRLTVV.

This clone was seen only a few times. This rearrangement joins TRBV5-1 to TRBJ2-3; maybe TRBD1 (5 bases). V was shortened by 2 bases and J by 2 bases, with 9 bases between the two germline ends. The CDR3 length is 14 residues. Looked up from germline, CDR1 is SGHRS and CDR2 is YFSETQ. DNA of the CDR3: TGCGCCAGCAGCTTTGCGACAGTCACAGATACGCAGTATTTT. The encoded protein is CASSFATVTDTQYF.

V usage is TRBV5-4 and J usage is TRBJ2-7; 7 bases fit TRBD2. The CDR3 totals 15 residues. The ends lost 4 bases at V and 3 bases at J; junction bases unmatched: 10. Germline V gene data show CDR1 as SGHNT and CDR2 as YYREEE (reference sequence). The CDR3 coding sequence is TGTGCCAGCAGCCCGACCGCTAGCGGAGTCTACGAGCAGTACTTC. This sequence encodes CASSPTASGVYEQYF.

This clone showed up just a few times. The CDR3 reads CASSLQGNYGYTF. The DNA for the CDR3 is TGTGCCAGCAGCCTACAGGGGAACTATGGCTACACCTTC. The chain carries TRBV5-5 and TRBJ1-2, with 7 bases aligning to TRBD1. The CDR3 sequence is 13 residues long. Germline V gives CDR1 SGHKS, CDR2 YYEKEE (reference sequence). The trim removed 4 bases at V and 2 bases at J, leaving 2 bases unmatched.